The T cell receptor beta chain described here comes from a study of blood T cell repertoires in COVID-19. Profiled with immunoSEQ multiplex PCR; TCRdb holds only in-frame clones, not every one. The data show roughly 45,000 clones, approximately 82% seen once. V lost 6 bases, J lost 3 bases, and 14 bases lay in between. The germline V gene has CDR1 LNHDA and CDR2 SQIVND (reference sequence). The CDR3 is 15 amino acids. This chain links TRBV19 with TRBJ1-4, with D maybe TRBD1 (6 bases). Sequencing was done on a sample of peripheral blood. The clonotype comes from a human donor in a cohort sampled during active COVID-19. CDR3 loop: CASSFNRVSNEKLFF. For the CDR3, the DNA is TGTGCCAGTAGCTTTAACAGGGTGTCTAATGAAAAACTGTTTTTT.